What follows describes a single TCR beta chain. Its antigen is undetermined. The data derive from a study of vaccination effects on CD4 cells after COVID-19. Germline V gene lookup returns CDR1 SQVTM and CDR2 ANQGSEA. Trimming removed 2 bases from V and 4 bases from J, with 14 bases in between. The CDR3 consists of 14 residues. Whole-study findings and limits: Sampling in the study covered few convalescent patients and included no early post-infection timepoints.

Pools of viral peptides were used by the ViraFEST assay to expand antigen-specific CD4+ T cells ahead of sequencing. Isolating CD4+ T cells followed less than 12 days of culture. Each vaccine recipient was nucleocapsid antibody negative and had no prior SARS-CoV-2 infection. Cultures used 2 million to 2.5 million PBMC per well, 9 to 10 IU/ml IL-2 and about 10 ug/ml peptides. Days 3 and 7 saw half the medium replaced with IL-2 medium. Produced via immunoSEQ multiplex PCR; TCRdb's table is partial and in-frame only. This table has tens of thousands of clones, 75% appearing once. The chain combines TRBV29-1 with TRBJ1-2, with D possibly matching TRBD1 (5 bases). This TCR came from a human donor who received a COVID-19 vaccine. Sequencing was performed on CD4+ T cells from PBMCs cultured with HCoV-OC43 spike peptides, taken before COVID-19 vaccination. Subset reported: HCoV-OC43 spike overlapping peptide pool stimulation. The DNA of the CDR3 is TGCAGCGTTGAACGTCCGGGTAGGGGCTATGGCTACACCTTC. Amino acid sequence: CSVERPGRGYGYTF.